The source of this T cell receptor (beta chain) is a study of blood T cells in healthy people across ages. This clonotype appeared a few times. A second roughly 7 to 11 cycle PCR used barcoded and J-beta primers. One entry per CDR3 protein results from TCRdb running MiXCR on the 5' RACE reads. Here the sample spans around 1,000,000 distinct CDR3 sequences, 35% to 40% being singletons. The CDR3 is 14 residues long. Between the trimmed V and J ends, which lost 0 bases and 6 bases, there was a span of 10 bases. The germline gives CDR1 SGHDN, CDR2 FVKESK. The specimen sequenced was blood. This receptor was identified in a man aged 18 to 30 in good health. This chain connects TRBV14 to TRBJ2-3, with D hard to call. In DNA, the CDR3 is TGTGCCAGCAGCCAAGACTCCGCGTGGGATACGCAGTATTTT. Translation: CASSQDSAWDTQYF.